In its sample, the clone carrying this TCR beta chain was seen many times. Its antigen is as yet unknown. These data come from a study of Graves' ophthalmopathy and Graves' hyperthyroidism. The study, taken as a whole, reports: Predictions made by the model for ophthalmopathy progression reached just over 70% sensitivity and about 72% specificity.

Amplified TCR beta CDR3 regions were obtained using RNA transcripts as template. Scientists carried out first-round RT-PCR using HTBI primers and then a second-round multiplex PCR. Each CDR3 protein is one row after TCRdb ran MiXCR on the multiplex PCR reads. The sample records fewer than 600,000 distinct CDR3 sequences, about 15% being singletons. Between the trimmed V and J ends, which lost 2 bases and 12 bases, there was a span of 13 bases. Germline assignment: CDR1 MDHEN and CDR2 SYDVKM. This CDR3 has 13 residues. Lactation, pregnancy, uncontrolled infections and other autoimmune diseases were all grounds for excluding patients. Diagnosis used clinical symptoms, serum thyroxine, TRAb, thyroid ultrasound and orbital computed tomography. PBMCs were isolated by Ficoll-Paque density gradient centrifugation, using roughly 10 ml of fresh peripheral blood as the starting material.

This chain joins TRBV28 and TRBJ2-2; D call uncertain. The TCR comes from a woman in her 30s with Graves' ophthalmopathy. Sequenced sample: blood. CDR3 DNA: TGTGCCAGCAGTTTAGGTAGATTACGGAAGCTGTTTTTT. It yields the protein CASSLGRLRKLFF.